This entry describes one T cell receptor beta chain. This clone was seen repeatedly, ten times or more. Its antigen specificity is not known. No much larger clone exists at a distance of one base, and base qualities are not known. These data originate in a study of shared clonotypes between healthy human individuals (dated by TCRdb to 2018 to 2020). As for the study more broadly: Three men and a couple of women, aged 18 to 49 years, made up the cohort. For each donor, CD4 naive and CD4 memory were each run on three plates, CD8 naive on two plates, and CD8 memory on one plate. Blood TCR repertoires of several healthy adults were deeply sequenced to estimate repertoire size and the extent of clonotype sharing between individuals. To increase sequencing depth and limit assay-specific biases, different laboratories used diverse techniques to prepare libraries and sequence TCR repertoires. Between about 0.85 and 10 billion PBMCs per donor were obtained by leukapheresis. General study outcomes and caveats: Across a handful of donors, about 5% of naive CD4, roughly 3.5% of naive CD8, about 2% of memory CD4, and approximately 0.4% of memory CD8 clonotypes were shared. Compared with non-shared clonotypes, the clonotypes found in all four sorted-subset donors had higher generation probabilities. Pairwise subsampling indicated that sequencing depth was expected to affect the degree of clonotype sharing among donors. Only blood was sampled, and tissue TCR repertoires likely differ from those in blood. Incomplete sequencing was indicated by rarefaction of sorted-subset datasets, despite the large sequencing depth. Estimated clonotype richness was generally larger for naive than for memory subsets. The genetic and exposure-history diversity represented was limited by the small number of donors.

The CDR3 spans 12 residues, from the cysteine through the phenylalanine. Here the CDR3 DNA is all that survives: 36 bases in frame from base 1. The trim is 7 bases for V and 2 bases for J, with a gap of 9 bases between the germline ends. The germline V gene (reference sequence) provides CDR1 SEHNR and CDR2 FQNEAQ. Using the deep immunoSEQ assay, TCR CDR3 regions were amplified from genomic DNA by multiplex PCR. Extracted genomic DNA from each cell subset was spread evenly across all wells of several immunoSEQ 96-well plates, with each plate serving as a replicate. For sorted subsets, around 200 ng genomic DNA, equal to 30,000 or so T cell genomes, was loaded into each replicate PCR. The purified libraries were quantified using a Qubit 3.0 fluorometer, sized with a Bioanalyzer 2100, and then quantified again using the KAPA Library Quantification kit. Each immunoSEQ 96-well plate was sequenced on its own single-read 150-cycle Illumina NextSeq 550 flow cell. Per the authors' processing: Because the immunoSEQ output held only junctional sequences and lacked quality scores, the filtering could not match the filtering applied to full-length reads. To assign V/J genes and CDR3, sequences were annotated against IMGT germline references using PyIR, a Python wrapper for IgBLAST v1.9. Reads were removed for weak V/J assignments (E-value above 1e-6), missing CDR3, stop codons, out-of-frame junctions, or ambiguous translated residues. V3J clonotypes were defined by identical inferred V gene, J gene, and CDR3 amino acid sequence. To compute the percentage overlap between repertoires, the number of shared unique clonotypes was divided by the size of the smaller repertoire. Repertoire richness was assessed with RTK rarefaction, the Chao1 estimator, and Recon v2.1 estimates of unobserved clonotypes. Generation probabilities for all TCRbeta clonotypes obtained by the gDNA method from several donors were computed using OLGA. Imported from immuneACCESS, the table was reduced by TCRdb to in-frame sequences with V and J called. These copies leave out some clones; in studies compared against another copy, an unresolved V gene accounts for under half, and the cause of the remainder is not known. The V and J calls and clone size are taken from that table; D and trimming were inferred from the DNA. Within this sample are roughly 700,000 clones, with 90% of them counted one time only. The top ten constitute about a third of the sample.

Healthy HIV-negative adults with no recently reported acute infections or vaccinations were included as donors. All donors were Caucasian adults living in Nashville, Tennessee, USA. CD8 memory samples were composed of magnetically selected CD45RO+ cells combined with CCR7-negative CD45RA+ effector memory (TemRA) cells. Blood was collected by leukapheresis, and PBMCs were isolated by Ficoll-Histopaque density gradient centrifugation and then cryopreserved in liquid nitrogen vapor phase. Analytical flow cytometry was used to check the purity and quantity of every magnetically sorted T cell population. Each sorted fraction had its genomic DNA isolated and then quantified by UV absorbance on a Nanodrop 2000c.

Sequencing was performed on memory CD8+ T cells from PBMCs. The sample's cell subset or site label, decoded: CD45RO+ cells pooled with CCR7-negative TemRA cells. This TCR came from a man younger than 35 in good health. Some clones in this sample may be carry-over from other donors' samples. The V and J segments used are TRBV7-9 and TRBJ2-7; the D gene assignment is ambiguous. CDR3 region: CASTGGPYEQYF. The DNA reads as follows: TGTGCCAGCACAGGTGGGCCCTACGAGCAGTACTTC.